The rows below give T cell receptor beta chains drawn from one sample of a study of shared clonotypes between healthy human individuals. Profiled with immunoSEQ multiplex PCR; TCRdb holds only in-frame clones, not every one. This sample yields some 2,500,000 clones, of which 93% are seen a single time; approximately 0.37% belongs to the top ten. Sequenced sample: naive CD4+ T cells from PBMCs. These receptors came from a man between 18 and 29 years old in good health. Some clones in this sample may be carry-over from other donors' samples. Both conserved end residues are part of each CDR3. Fields, in order: D gene, J gene, clone size, V gene, CDR3 protein, CDR3 DNA. The D gene is left open where the match is weak. Clone size is given for some rows only: seen once, a few or many times, or a class if the clone is expanded.

>.|TRBJ2-7|.|TRBV5-1
CASSSVSASYEQYF
TGCGCCAGCAGCTCCGTTTCGGCCTCCTACGAGCAGTACTTC
>.|TRBJ2-1|.|TRBV5-4
CASSDPGIKVYNEQFF
TGTGCCAGCAGCGACCCCGGGATTAAAGTTTACAATGAGCAGTTCTTC
>TRBD1|TRBJ1-5|.|TRBV4-2
CASSLTGTGTQPQHF
TGTGCCAGCAGCCTAACCGGGACAGGAACTCAGCCCCAGCATTTT
>.|TRBJ2-7|.|TRBV29-1
CSVGESGPSREQYF
TGCAGCGTCGGGGAATCGGGCCCCTCTCGAGAGCAGTACTTC
>.|TRBJ2-3|.|TRBV7-9
CASSPTFSAGRIVTQYF
TGTGCCAGCAGCCCCACTTTTTCCGCCGGGCGTATCGTTACGCAGTATTTT
>.|TRBJ2-7|once|TRBV28
CASLTRDKAYEQYF
TGTGCCAGTCTGACCCGGGACAAAGCCTACGAGCAGTACTTC
>.|TRBJ2-3|.|TRBV29-1
CSVVWPSSTDTQYF
TGCAGCGTTGTATGGCCCTCTAGCACAGATACGCAGTATTTT
>TRBD2|TRBJ2-1|.|TRBV7-3
CASSNPGLAGGGEQFF
TGTGCCAGCAGCAATCCGGGACTAGCGGGAGGGGGTGAGCAGTTCTTC
>.|TRBJ2-5|.|TRBV19
CASSIQGQETQYF
TGTGCCAGTAGTATACAGGGACAAGAGACCCAGTACTTC
>.|TRBJ1-3|.|TRBV4-1
CASSQVGREVGNTIYF
TGCGCCAGCAGCCAAGTAGGCAGGGAAGTTGGAAACACCATATATTTT
>.|TRBJ2-4|.|TRBV2
CASGGSGGKNIQYF
TGTGCCAGCGGTGGGAGTGGGGGCAAAAACATTCAGTACTTC
>TRBD1|TRBJ1-1|.|TRBV10-3
CAISSGGLDTEAFF
TGTGCCATCAGCTCAGGGGGCTTGGACACTGAAGCTTTCTTT
>.|TRBJ1-1|.|TRBV30
CAWDRGSNTEAFF
TGTGCCTGGGACCGGGGCAGCAACACTGAAGCTTTCTTT
>.|TRBJ2-7|.|TRBV25-1
CASSEFGLDYEQYF
TGTGCCAGCAGTGAATTCGGGCTGGATTACGAGCAGTACTTC
>TRBD1|TRBJ2-7|.|TRBV27
CASSSRQGHEQYF
TGTGCCAGCAGTTCGAGACAGGGCCACGAGCAGTACTTC
>TRBD1|TRBJ1-2|.|TRBV5-1
CASSFEFPGTGYGYTF
TGCGCCAGCAGCTTCGAATTCCCCGGGACAGGGTATGGCTACACCTTC
>TRBD1|TRBJ1-3|.|TRBV28
CASGRTGGQAGNTIYF
TGTGCCAGCGGAAGAACAGGGGGCCAGGCCGGAAACACCATATATTTT
>TRBD1|TRBJ1-5|.|TRBV6-1
CASSESGTGAQHF
TGTGCCAGCAGTGAAAGTGGGACAGGGGCCCAGCATTTT
>.|TRBJ1-1|.|TRBV10-3
CAVKGGGTEAFF
TGTGCCGTCAAAGGGGGGGGGACTGAAGCTTTCTTT
>TRBD1|TRBJ2-5|.|TRBV5-4
CASSTRQGIGETQYF
TGTGCCAGCAGCACCAGACAGGGGATTGGGGAGACCCAGTACTTC
>.|TRBJ2-1|.|TRBV10-3
CATRVRDGYNEQFF
TGTGCCACAAGGGTCCGGGACGGCTACAATGAGCAGTTCTTC
>.|TRBJ1-3|.|TRBV4-2
CASSQDRGNTIYF
TGTGCCAGCAGCCAAGATCGAGGAAACACCATATATTTT
>TRBD2|TRBJ2-1|.|TRBV18
CASSEPGLAGVWEQFF
TGTGCCAGCTCAGAACCGGGACTAGCGGGAGTCTGGGAGCAGTTCTTC
>TRBD2|TRBJ2-5|.|TRBV5-5
CASSFDGTSGSETQYF
TGTGCCAGCAGCTTTGACGGGACTAGCGGGAGTGAGACCCAGTACTTC
>TRBD1|TRBJ1-2|.|TRBV6-5
CASKDRDSNYGYTF
TGTGCCAGCAAAGACCGGGACAGCAACTATGGCTACACCTTC
>.|TRBJ1-2|.|TRBV10-3
CAISDPGTAPYGYTF
TGTGCCATCAGCGACCCGGGAACAGCACCCTATGGCTACACCTTC
>.|TRBJ1-4|.|TRBV9
CASGRLATNEKLFF
TGTGCCAGCGGACGTCTAGCAACTAATGAAAAACTGTTTTTT
>.|TRBJ2-1|.|TRBV7-2
CASSLGRPVNEQFF
TGTGCCAGCAGCTTAGGCCGGCCTGTCAATGAGCAGTTCTTC
>.|TRBJ1-2|.|TRBV9
CASSVAPLVHGGYTF
TGTGCCAGCAGCGTAGCACCGTTGGTACATGGGGGCTACACCTTC
>.|TRBJ2-7|once|TRBV6-5
CASSYSGSSYEQYF
TGTGCCAGCAGTTACTCAGGGTCCTCCTACGAGCAGTACTTC
>.|TRBJ1-5|.|TRBV27
CASSTRQVGNQPQHF
TGTGCCAGCAGTACGAGACAGGTCGGCAATCAGCCCCAGCATTTT
>.|TRBJ2-5|.|TRBV16
CASSPFLSAETQYF
TGTGCCAGCAGCCCCTTCCTATCAGCGGAGACCCAGTACTTC
>TRBD2|TRBJ2-7|.|TRBV28
CASGREFYEQYF
TGTGCCAGCGGGAGGGAGTTCTACGAGCAGTACTTC
>.|TRBJ2-7|.|TRBV9
CASSPPGGAKQYF
TGTGCCAGCAGCCCACCGGGGGGCGCAAAACAGTACTTC
>.|TRBJ1-3|.|TRBV7-8
CASSLAQLGSGNTIYF
TGTGCCAGCAGCTTAGCGCAGTTGGGCTCTGGAAACACCATATATTTT
>.|TRBJ1-4|.|TRBV15
CATSRETSRVAEKLFF
TGTGCCACCAGCAGAGAAACGTCCAGGGTTGCTGAAAAACTGTTTTTT
>TRBD1|TRBJ2-7|once|TRBV4-1
CASSPSRTGSSYEQYF
TGCGCCAGCAGCCCCAGTAGGACAGGCAGCTCCTACGAGCAGTACTTC
>.|TRBJ2-7|once|TRBV6-5
CASSYSDRAYEQYF
TGTGCCAGCAGTTACTCAGACCGAGCCTACGAGCAGTACTTC
>TRBD1|TRBJ1-4|.|TRBV6-1
CASSELGQGNSFF
TGTGCCAGCAGTGAACTAGGACAGGGGAACTCATTTTTT
>.|TRBJ2-7|.|TRBV28
CASGFPDGYSYEQYF
TGTGCCAGCGGGTTCCCGGACGGGTACTCCTACGAGCAGTACTTC
>TRBD1|TRBJ2-7|.|TRBV28
CASRDRRTYEQYF
TGTGCCAGCAGGGACAGGAGGACCTACGAGCAGTACTTC
>.|TRBJ2-5|.|TRBV27
CASSSGWGAEFGETQYF
TGTGCCAGCAGTAGTGGGTGGGGAGCGGAGTTCGGAGAGACCCAGTACTTC
>.|TRBJ2-7|.|TRBV27
CASSLSSAGFYEQYF
TGTGCCAGCAGTTTATCGTCGGCAGGATTTTACGAGCAGTACTTC
>.|TRBJ1-1|.|TRBV30
CAWSVGLLNTEAFF
TGTGCCTGGAGTGTAGGGCTCTTGAACACTGAAGCTTTCTTT
>TRBD2|TRBJ2-1|.|TRBV4-1
CASSPWPGGGSYNEQFF
TGCGCCAGCAGCCCCTGGCCCGGCGGGGGATCCTACAATGAGCAGTTCTTC
>TRBD1|TRBJ2-5|.|TRBV27
CASSLRGETQYF
TGTGCCAGCAGTCTCAGGGGGGAGACCCAGTACTTC
>TRBD1|TRBJ2-3|.|TRBV5-1
CASSVDPGQGTDTQYF
TGCGCCAGCAGCGTTGACCCGGGACAGGGAACAGATACGCAGTATTTT
>TRBD2|TRBJ2-7|.|TRBV6-5
CASSPWTSGNEQYF
TGTGCCAGCAGTCCCTGGACTAGCGGGAACGAGCAGTACTTC
>.|TRBJ2-5|.|TRBV4-1
CASSQDPYQETQYF
TGCGCCAGCAGCCAAGACCCCTACCAAGAGACCCAGTACTTC
>.|TRBJ2-6|.|TRBV28
CASSSNRKGDSGANVLTF
TGTGCCAGCAGTTCAAACAGGAAGGGAGATTCTGGGGCCAACGTCCTGACTTTC
>TRBD1|TRBJ2-7|.|TRBV9
CASSTGQGAIHEQYF
TGTGCCAGCAGCACCGGACAGGGGGCGATCCACGAGCAGTACTTC
>TRBD1|TRBJ1-4|.|TRBV2
CASRDRDEKLFF
TGTGCCAGTAGGGACAGGGACGAAAAACTGTTTTTT
>.|TRBJ2-5|few|TRBV5-1
CASSSGTEETQYF
TGCGCCAGCAGTTCGGGGACTGAAGAGACCCAGTACTTC
>TRBD2|TRBJ2-7|.|TRBV5-1
CASSLGLAELGYEQYF
TGCGCCAGCAGCTTGGGACTAGCGGAGTTAGGGTACGAGCAGTACTTC
>.|TRBJ1-4|.|TRBV29-1
CSVEGQDEKLFF
TGCAGCGTTGAAGGACAGGATGAAAAACTGTTTTTT
>TRBD1|TRBJ2-5|few|TRBV10-3
CAISPTGEETQYF
TGTGCCATCAGTCCGACAGGGGAGGAGACCCAGTACTTC
>TRBD2|TRBJ2-1|.|TRBV28
CASNSGGPYNEQFF
TGTGCCAGCAACTCGGGAGGGCCCTACAATGAGCAGTTCTTC
>TRBD2|TRBJ2-3|.|TRBV28
CASSLLGRAGDTQYF
TGTGCCAGCAGTTTGCTCGGGAGGGCCGGAGATACGCAGTATTTT